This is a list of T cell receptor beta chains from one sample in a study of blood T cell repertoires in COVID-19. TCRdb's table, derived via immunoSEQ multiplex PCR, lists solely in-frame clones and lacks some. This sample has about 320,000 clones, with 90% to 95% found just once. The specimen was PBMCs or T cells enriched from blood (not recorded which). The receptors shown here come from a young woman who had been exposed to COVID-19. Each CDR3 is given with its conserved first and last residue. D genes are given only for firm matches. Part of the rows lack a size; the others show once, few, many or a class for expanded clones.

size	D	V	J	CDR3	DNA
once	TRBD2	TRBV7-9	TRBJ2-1	CASSLPRGEGNEQFF	TGTGCCAGCAGCCTACCCCGCGGGGAGGGGAATGAGCAGTTCTTC
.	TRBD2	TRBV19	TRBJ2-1	CASRRKSGANEQFF	TGTGCCAGTAGAAGAAAAAGCGGGGCCAATGAGCAGTTCTTC
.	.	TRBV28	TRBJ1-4	CASSFSGRREKLFF	TGTGCCAGCAGTTTTTCAGGGCGTAGGGAAAAACTGTTTTTT
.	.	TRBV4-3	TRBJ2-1	CASSHRMAGIYNEQFF	TGCGCCAGCAGCCACCGAATGGCAGGGATATACAATGAGCAGTTCTTC
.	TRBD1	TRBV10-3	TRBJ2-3	CAITGQGTDTQYF	TGTGCCATCACAGGACAGGGGACAGATACGCAGTATTTT
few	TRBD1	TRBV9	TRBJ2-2	CASQLGTDYTGELFF	TGTGCCAGCCAACTAGGGACAGACTACACCGGGGAGCTGTTTTTT
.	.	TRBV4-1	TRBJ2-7	CASSQGTKRNYEQYF	TGCGCCAGCAGCCAAGGCACAAAGCGCAACTACGAGCAGTACTTC
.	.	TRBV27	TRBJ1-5	CASSSTRTPGAQHF	TGTGCCAGCAGTTCTACACGGACTCCGGGAGCCCAGCATTTT
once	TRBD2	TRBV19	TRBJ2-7	CASTLSGGAKDEQYF	TGTGCCAGTACCCTGTCGGGGGGGGCTAAGGACGAGCAGTACTTC
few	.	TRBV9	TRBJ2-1	CASSLDSVPYNEQFF	TGTGCCAGCAGCTTGGACAGTGTACCCTACAATGAGCAGTTCTTC
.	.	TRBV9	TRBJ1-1	CASSVDTGPGTEAFF	TGTGCCAGCAGCGTAGACACTGGTCCGGGCACTGAAGCTTTCTTT
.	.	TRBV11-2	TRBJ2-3	CASSPGPRTDTQYF	TGTGCCAGCAGCCCAGGCCCAAGGACAGATACGCAGTATTTT
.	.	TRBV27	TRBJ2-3	CASSRNRETDTQYF	TGTGCCAGCAGTCGGAACAGGGAGACAGATACGCAGTATTTT
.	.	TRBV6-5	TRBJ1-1	CASSQYRTEAFF	TGTGCCAGCAGCCAGTATCGCACTGAAGCTTTCTTT
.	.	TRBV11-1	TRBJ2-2	CASSFVATGELFF	TGTGCCAGCAGCTTTGTGGCCACCGGGGAGCTGTTTTTT
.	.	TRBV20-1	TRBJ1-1	CSASLPKRNTEAFF	TGCAGTGCTAGTCTCCCCAAGAGGAACACTGAAGCTTTCTTT
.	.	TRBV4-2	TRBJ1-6	CASSQAESSYNSPLHF	TGTGCCAGCAGCCAAGCCGAGAGCTCCTATAATTCACCCCTCCACTTT
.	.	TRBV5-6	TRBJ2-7	CASSFGLGEYF	TGTGCCAGCAGCTTTGGCCTGGGAGAGTACTTC
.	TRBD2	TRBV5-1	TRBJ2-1	CASSWTSGGTEQFF	TGCGCCAGCAGCTGGACTAGCGGGGGGACTGAGCAGTTCTTC
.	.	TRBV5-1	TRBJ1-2	CASRQDINYGYTF	TGCGCCAGCAGACAGGACATTAACTATGGCTACACCTTC
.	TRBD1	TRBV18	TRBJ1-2	CASSQGLDRGDRGGYTF	TGTGCCAGCTCACAGGGTCTCGACAGGGGCGACCGAGGTGGCTACACCTTC
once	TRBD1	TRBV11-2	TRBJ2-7	CASSPLARGFTYEQYF	TGTGCCAGCAGCCCCCTGGCCAGGGGGTTCACCTACGAGCAGTACTTC
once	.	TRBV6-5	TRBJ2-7	CASSRLERNYEQYF	TGTGCCAGCAGCCGACTCGAGCGGAACTACGAGCAGTACTTC
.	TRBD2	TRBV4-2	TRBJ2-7	CASSPLRSSGGKYEQYF	TGTGCCAGCAGCCCACTGAGGAGTAGCGGGGGTAAATACGAGCAGTACTTC
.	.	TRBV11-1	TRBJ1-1	CASSLIGGNTEAFF	TGTGCCAGCAGCTTAATAGGGGGGAACACTGAAGCTTTCTTT
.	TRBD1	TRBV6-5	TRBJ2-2	CATQTGTGVTGELFF	TGTGCCACCCAGACCGGGACAGGGGTCACCGGGGAGCTGTTTTTT
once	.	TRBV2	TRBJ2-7	CASREEGTHEQYF	TGTGCCAGCAGGGAGGAGGGGACCCACGAGCAGTACTTC
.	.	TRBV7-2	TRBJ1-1	CASSLGGGGDTEAFF	TGTGCCAGCAGCTTAGGAGGTGGGGGGGACACTGAAGCTTTCTTT
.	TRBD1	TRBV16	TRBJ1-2	CASFLAGTGPTPNYGYTF	TGTGCCAGCTTCTTAGCCGGGACAGGCCCAACTCCTAACTATGGCTACACCTTC
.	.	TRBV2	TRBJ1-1	CASRYGDNTEAFF	TGTGCCAGCAGGTACGGGGATAACACTGAAGCTTTCTTT
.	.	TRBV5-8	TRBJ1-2	CASSFGRHNYGYTF	TGTGCCAGCAGCTTTGGCAGACATAACTATGGCTACACCTTC